The next 9 T cell receptor beta chains were all read from a single sample in a study of immune characterization of retroperitoneal liposarcoma. TCRdb re-analysed the PCR reads in MiXCR, keeping a single row per CDR3 protein. The sample holds 5,500 to 8,000 distinct CDR3 sequences, roughly 29% seen once. Sequenced sample: tumor tissue. The receptors stem from a female donor with retroperitoneal liposarcoma.

The rearrangement links TRBV6-5 to TRBJ2-5; 8 bases agree with TRBD2. Germline V CDR1 and CDR2: MNHEY, SVGAGI. There are 14 residues in the CDR3. With V trimmed by 5 bases and J by 3 bases, 5 bases remained unmatched. The CDR3 spells CASSRLGGEETQYF. The CDR3 nucleotides read TGTGCCAGCAGTAGACTCGGGGGGGAAGAGACCCAGTACTTC.

This clonotype was seen a few times. This sequence joins TRBV7-6 and TRBJ2-5, with D possibly TRBD2 on 5 matching bases. Between the trimmed V and J ends, which lost 5 bases and 2 bases, there was a span of 12 bases. Germline loops: CDR1 SGHVS, CDR2 FNYEAQ. This CDR3 spans 14 amino acids. CDR3: CASSPRGSQETQYF. In nucleotides, the CDR3 is TGTGCCAGCAGCCCACGAGGGTCTCAAGAGACCCAGTACTTC.

V usage is TRBV6-5 and J usage is TRBJ2-1; D not certain. The ends were cut back, 0 bases at V and 6 bases at J, with 12 bases in the middle. The length of the CDR3 is 15 residues. Germline CDR1 reads MNHEY; CDR2 reads SVGAGI. CDR3 DNA: TGTGCCAGCAGTTACTCGGTGGCAGTCCCCAATGAGCAGTTCTTC. This gives the protein CASSYSVAVPNEQFF.

This chain connects TRBV10-3 to TRBJ2-1; 7 bases agree with TRBD2. The V segment lost 6 bases and the J segment 3 bases; nucleotides outside the gene matches: 5. Germline CDR1 and CDR2: ENHRY and SYGVKD. This CDR3 is built from 14 residues. The CDR3 is CAIRGTTNYNEQFF. DNA of the CDR3: TGTGCCATCAGGGGGACTACCAACTACAATGAGCAGTTCTTC.

There are many counts of this clonotype. V and J are TRBV6-6 and TRBJ2-7; 9 nucleotides align to TRBD2. Germline lookup yields CDR1 MNHNY and CDR2 SVGAGI (reference sequence). V trimming: 6 bases; J trimming: 6 bases; junction bases outside the gene matches: 6. The CDR3 extends over 13 amino acids. The CDR3 spells CASRAGLAAEQYF. The DNA of the CDR3 is TGTGCCAGCAGAGCGGGACTAGCAGCCGAGCAGTACTTC.

This clonotype showed up many times. This chain links TRBV12-3 or TRBV12-4 with TRBJ2-1; 11 bases are shared with TRBD2. V was pared by 4 bases and J by 6 bases, with 8 bases of the junction left unmatched. The CDR3 extends over 16 amino acids. The CDR3 protein is CASSSLAGGTINEQFF. The CDR3 coding sequence is TGTGCCAGCAGTTCCCTAGCGGGAGGCACCATCAATGAGCAGTTCTTC.

The chain carries TRBV19 and TRBJ2-1; 7 bases are a match to TRBD2. The CDR3 spans 17 residues. CDR1 and CDR2 (germline): LNHDA, SQIVND (reference sequence). J lost 5 bases, V lost 1 base, and 11 bases had no gene match. CDR3 bases: TGTGCCAGTAGTATAGTAGTTCGCGGGAGTATGAACAATGAGCAGTTCTTC. Its protein is CASSIVVRGSMNNEQFF.

This clonotype was recorded many times. V usage is TRBV27 and J usage is TRBJ2-1, with 10 bases aligning to TRBD2. After removal of 10 bases from V and 10 bases from J, the junction contained 16 bases not matched to a gene. Germline values: CDR1 MNHEY, CDR2 SMNVEV (reference sequence). The CDR3 has 15 residues. The CDR3 region has the DNA TGTGCCACCAAAGCGGGAGGGGGGTCTATGTACGAGCAGTTCTTC. This gives the protein CATKAGGGSMYEQFF.

Regarding this clonotype: The CDR3 does not end in the conserved phenylalanine or tryptophan, so this is likely a read error. The limits of the CDR3 on the DNA are not certain, so only TCRdb's listed CDR3 is given. The chain employs TRBV6-6 and TRBJ2-1; the table names TRBD2, a call not compared with the DNA. Including both end residues, the CDR3 is 15 amino acids long. CDR1 and CDR2 from the germline V gene are MNHNY and SVGAGI (reference sequence). The CDR3 sequence: CASRQVTNSPLHFGN.